Only one count was recorded for the clone carrying this T cell receptor beta chain. The data stem from a study of blood T cell repertoires in COVID-19. At the level of the study: COVID-19 samples from acute and convalescent phases originated in the United States, Italy and Spain. The analysed material was cDNA or gDNA that came from T cells, B-cell-depleted T cells, or PBMCs.

The CDR3 totals 14 residues. The trim removed 0 bases at V and 3 bases at J, leaving 2 bases unmatched. Germline V gene data show CDR1 as SGHNT and CDR2 as YYREEE (reference sequence). In the original analysis: Estimated nucleated cell counts came from reference gene primer amplification. Produced via immunoSEQ multiplex PCR; TCRdb's table is partial and in-frame only. The V and J calls and clone size were taken over from that table, and D and trimming were inferred from the DNA. The sample consists of fewer than 250,000 clones, roughly 84% of them appearing once. This chain links TRBV5-4 with TRBJ2-7; TRBD2 matches 8 bases. The receptor was derived from a man under 40 with active or convalescent COVID-19. The specimen was peripheral blood. The DNA of the CDR3 is TGTGCCAGCAGCTTGGGGGGACTAGACTACGAGCAGTACTTC. It specifies CASSLGGLDYEQYF.